This T cell receptor (beta chain) emerged from a study of control samples from healthy donors and cancer patients. Repertoires were generated with immunoSEQ multiplex PCR, while TCRdb's copy carries only in-frame clones and drops some. The sample shows around 40,000 clones, 85% to 95% of them seen only once. Between the trimmed V and J ends, which lost 1 base and 4 bases, there was a span of 10 bases. Germline V gene sequence: CDR1 MNHNS, CDR2 SASEGT. The length of the CDR3 is 15 residues. This receptor was taken from a woman between 35 and 50 years old with head and neck cancer. Sequencing was carried out using PBMCs. The rearrangement uses TRBV6-1 and TRBJ1-4; perhaps TRBD1 as D (5 bases). CDR3 protein: CASSEEGRSNEKLFF. The CDR3 DNA reads as TGTGCCAGCAGTGAAGAGGGACGAAGTAATGAAAAACTGTTTTTT.